Each of the 10 T cell receptor beta chains below was sequenced from the same sample in a study of blood T cell repertoires in COVID-19. The data were produced by immunoSEQ multiplex PCR, yet TCRdb's version contains in-frame clones alone and is incomplete. Here the sample spans around 270,000 clones, around 89% being singletons. What was sequenced was peripheral blood. The receptors were gathered from a man aged 35 to 55 with acute or convalescent COVID-19.

This rearrangement joins TRBV5-6 to TRBJ1-2, with 7 bases aligning to TRBD1. The trim removed 1 base at V and 4 bases at J, leaving 13 bases unmatched. In germline, CDR1 is SGHDT, CDR2 YYEEEE. The CDR3 runs to 17 residues. The CDR3 region is CASSLRSQGDRVYGYTF. DNA for the CDR3: TGTGCCAGCAGCTTGCGGTCCCAAGGAGACAGGGTCTATGGCTACACCTTC.

The chain is built from TRBV7-9 and TRBJ1-6, with D tentatively TRBD1 (5 bases). Germline V gene sequence: CDR1 SEHNR, CDR2 FQNEAQ (reference sequence). The CDR3 sequence is 16 residues long. The V gene lost 3 bases and the J gene lost 3 bases, with 12 bases spanning the gap. The CDR3 is CASSLGPLDYNSPLHF. CDR3 DNA: TGTGCCAGCAGCTTGGGGCCTTTGGACTATAATTCACCCCTCCACTTT.

The rearrangement links TRBV18 to TRBJ2-7; D may be TRBD1 (6 bases). Trimming took 1 base from V and 0 from J, leaving 10 bases between them. The CDR3 runs 15 residues. In germline, CDR1 is KGHSH, CDR2 LQKENI. CDR3 DNA: TGTGCCAGCTCACCACGAGACAGGCACTCCTACGAGCAGTACTTC. Translated: CASSPRDRHSYEQYF.

This sequence joins TRBV7-9 and TRBJ2-1; 10 bases are shared with TRBD2. The J segment lost 4 bases and the V segment lost 11 bases, leaving 14 bases of the junction unmatched. Germline CDR1 is SEHNR and CDR2 is FQNEAQ (reference sequence). The CDR3 has 16 residues. Here the CDR3 reads CASGGGTSVRYNEQFF. The CDR3 nucleotides read TGTGCCTCTGGAGGGGGGACTAGCGTTCGTTACAATGAGCAGTTCTTC.

This clone was recorded only once. This chain uses TRBV6-5 with TRBJ1-2; the match to TRBD1 covers 9 bases. The J segment lost 5 bases and the V segment lost 7 bases, leaving 11 bases of the junction unmatched. There are 15 residues in the CDR3. The germline V gene encodes CDR1 MNHEY and CDR2 SVGAGI. The CDR3 protein is CASIQQETGGYGYTF. CDR3 nucleotides: TGTGCCAGCATCCAACAAGAGACAGGGGGATATGGCTACACCTTC.

V usage is TRBV12-5 and J usage is TRBJ1-4, with 12 bases lining up with TRBD1. After removal of 5 bases from V and 15 bases from J, the junction contained 7 bases not matched to a gene. This CDR3 is 13 amino acids long. CDR1 is LGHNT and CDR2 is FRNRAP in the germline V gene. The DNA of the CDR3 is TGTGCTAGTGGTGCGGGACAGGGGGCCCGGGTGTTTTTT. Translated: CASGAGQGARVFF.

The genes are TRBV3-1 (or the pseudogene TRBV3-2) and TRBJ1-3; the match to TRBD1 covers 7 bases. V shed 5 bases and J 5 bases; nucleotides not matched to a gene: 6. Germline V gene data show CDR1 as LGHDT and CDR2 as YNNKEL (reference sequence). The CDR3 totals 14 residues. The CDR3 DNA reads as TGTGCCAGCAGCTTGGGACAGAGAAGAAACACCATATATTTT. Its translation is CASSLGQRRNTIYF.

Points on this clone: Other DNA sequences in this specimen translate into the identical CDR3. The chain recombines TRBV7-9 with TRBJ1-1; possible D gene TRBD1, 5 bases. The germline V gene encodes CDR1 SEHNR and CDR2 FQNEAQ (reference sequence). V shed 5 bases and J shed 1 base, with 8 bases lying between them. The CDR3 contains 13 residues. CDR3 sequence (DNA): TGTGCCAGCAGCCTTCAGGGGAACACTGAAGCTTTCTTT. Translating it yields CASSLQGNTEAFF.

In regard to this clone: Other DNA sequences within the sample encode an identical CDR3. This sequence joins TRBV5-1 and TRBJ2-1; unclear D gene. Trimming pared 0 bases from V and 3 bases from J, leaving 7 bases between. Per germline, CDR1 SGHRS and CDR2 YFSETQ. This CDR3 is built from 14 residues. Here the CDR3 DNA reads TGCGCCAGCAGCTTGGACAGAAACTACAATGAGCAGTTCTTC. Translated, it gives CASSLDRNYNEQFF.

The CDR3 loop reads CASSSFGAGANVLTF. Written as DNA, the CDR3 is TGTGCCAGCAGCTCGTTCGGAGCTGGGGCCAACGTCCTGACTTTC. V is TRBV7-9 and J is TRBJ2-6; D not resolved. The CDR3 totals 15 residues. Germline values: CDR1 SEHNR, CDR2 FQNEAQ (reference sequence). V lost 4 bases and J lost 2, with 9 bases in between.